These 26 T cell receptor beta chains share one sample of origin, sequenced in a study of CD8 T cells in Susac syndrome (dated by TCRdb to between 2017 and 2020). Library preparation employed the immunoSEQ multiplex PCR assay. RNA was extracted using the RNeasy kit, and roughly 0.5 to 1 microgram was reverse transcribed with random hexamers. The public reads were quality trimmed at Q25 with fastp and then assembled into clones with MiXCR by TCRdb, keeping productive beta chains. Rows with one shared CDR3 protein collapse into an entry with the most common genes and DNA. Counted in this sample were over 95,000 distinct CDR3 sequences; 92% of them appeared once. Around 0.14% of the sample lies in the top ten. The sample comprised CD4+ T cells from PBMCs. All receptors derive from a human donor in good health.

V gene TRBV7-2 combines with J gene TRBJ1-1; tentative D call: TRBD1 (6 bases). This CDR3 contains 15 residues. The germline CDR1 and CDR2 sequences are SGHTA and FQGNSA. The ends were cut back, 3 bases at V and 0 bases at J, with 11 bases in the middle. The DNA of the CDR3 is TGTGCCAGCAGCTTTGGACAGCTAATGAACACTGAAGCTTTCTTT. Its translation: CASSFGQLMNTEAFF.

This clonotype appeared a single time. V usage is TRBV2 and J usage is TRBJ1-1, with D possibly being TRBD1 (5 bases). V lost 7 bases and J 1 base, leaving 13 bases between the germline ends. Germline V CDR1 and CDR2: SNHLY, FYNNEI. CDR3 size: 14 residues. CDR3 residues: CASNRQFSNTEAFF. The CDR3 nucleotides are TGTGCCAGCAATCGACAGTTTTCGAACACTGAAGCTTTCTTT.

The chain recombines TRBV9 with TRBJ2-5, with 9 bases matching TRBD2. The J segment lost 1 base and the V segment lost 2 bases, leaving 18 bases of the junction unmatched. This CDR3 has 20 residues. Germline CDR1 reads SGDLS; CDR2 reads YYNGEE. CDR3 coding DNA: TGTGCCAGCAGCGTCGGCCACGCGCCCCAGCGGGGGGCCATCCAAGAGACCCAGTACTTC. Protein product: CASSVGHAPQRGAIQETQYF.

V is TRBV19 and J is TRBJ2-5; D ambiguous. The CDR3 sequence is 13 residues long. Per the germline V gene, CDR1 is LNHDA and CDR2 is SQIVND (reference sequence). Trimming shortened V by 3 bases and J by 1 base, and 6 bases separated the two germline ends. CDR3 nucleotides: TGTGCCAGTAGTATCTCCAGCCAAGAGACCCAGTACTTC. It yields the protein CASSISSQETQYF.

This clonotype was recorded a few times. CDR3 DNA sequence: TGCAGCGTTGGACAGACGAACACTGAAGCTTTCTTT. The encoded protein is CSVGQTNTEAFF. The chain uses TRBV29-1 and TRBJ1-1; a weak D match, TRBD1 (5 bases). The CDR3 runs 12 residues. V lost 4 bases and J lost 1, with 7 bases in between. Germline values: CDR1 SQVTM, CDR2 ANQGSEA.

The chain joins TRBV15 to TRBJ2-2; D is possibly TRBD1 (5 bases). The CDR3 contains 15 residues. Germline CDR1 is LNHNV and CDR2 is YYDKDF (reference sequence). V was cut by 4 bases and J by 4 bases, with 13 bases left in between. The CDR3 loop reads CATSTRTGRTGELFF. The CDR3 DNA sequence: TGTGCCACCAGCACCCGTACAGGTCGCACCGGGGAGCTGTTTTTT. The whole variable domain, remainder taken from reference TRBV15 and TRBJ2-2, is DAMVIQNPRYQVTQFGKPVTLSCSQTLNHNVMYWYQQKSSQAPKLLFHYYDKDFNNEADTPDNFQSRRPNTSFCFLDIRSPGLGDTAMYLCATSTRTGRTGELFFGEGSRLTVL.

The chain uses TRBV7-2 and TRBJ1-4, with D perhaps TRBD1 (5 bases). This CDR3 contains 14 residues. Germline V gene sequence: CDR1 SGHTA, CDR2 FQGNSA. Trimming removed 5 bases at V and 8 bases at J, with 15 bases between. The CDR3 DNA is TGTGCCAGCAGCCTAAAGGGGTTCGGCGAAAAACTGTTTTTT. It is translated as CASSLKGFGEKLFF.

This sequence joins TRBV11-2 and TRBJ2-6; no clear D gene. CDR1 SGHAT and CDR2 FQNNGV come from the germline V gene. V was shortened by 0 bases and J by 2 bases, with 11 bases between the two germline ends. This CDR3 has 17 residues. The DNA of the CDR3 is TGTGCCAGCAGCTTAGATTTAGCCAGCACTGGGGCCAACGTCCTGACTTTC. This encodes CASSLDLASTGANVLTF.

This chain connects TRBV7-2 to TRBJ2-5; D is perhaps TRBD1 (6 bases). The germline V gene encodes CDR1 SGHTA and CDR2 FQGNSA. Trimming stripped 10 bases from V and 5 bases from J, with 14 bases between. The CDR3 consists of 12 residues. CDR3: CATGQRSETQYF. In DNA, the CDR3 is TGTGCCACAGGACAGCGCTCGGAGACCCAGTACTTC.

CDR3 sequence reads: CSPRLGADTQYF. Here the CDR3 DNA reads TGCAGCCCCCGATTGGGGGCAGATACGCAGTATTTT. The chain is built from TRBV29-1 and TRBJ2-3; either TRBD1 or TRBD2 may fit D (5 bases each). CDR3 length equals 12 residues. The V end lost 8 bases, the J end lost 4 bases, and 13 bases lay between the germline ends. Germline CDR1 is SQVTM and CDR2 is ANQGSEA.

The chain recombines TRBV29-1 with TRBJ1-5; the D gene is possibly TRBD1 (6 bases). V lost 5 bases to trimming and J lost 2 bases, with 13 bases between them. The CDR3 extends over 14 amino acids. Germline loops: CDR1 SQVTM, CDR2 ANQGSEA. This CDR3 is CSVLTGTGNQPQHF. CDR3 DNA sequence: TGCAGCGTTCTAACAGGGACGGGCAATCAGCCCCAGCATTTT.

The sample holds one count of this clonotype. V usage is TRBV20-1 and J usage is TRBJ1-3; a possible D gene is TRBD1 (6 bases). Looked up from germline, CDR1 is DFQATT and CDR2 is SNEGSKA (reference sequence). There are 15 residues in the CDR3. V lost 1 base to trimming and J lost 2 bases, with 12 bases between them. The CDR3 reads CSARGGGGAGNTIYF. The CDR3 DNA follows: TGCAGTGCTAGAGGAGGAGGGGGAGCTGGAAACACCATATATTTT.

In nucleotides, the CDR3 is TGTGCCAGCTGGGCTAGCGGGGCCTCCTACGAGCAGTACTTC. Amino acids: CASWASGASYEQYF. V is TRBV6-5 and J is TRBJ2-7; 9 positions agree with TRBD2. The trim removed 8 bases at V and 0 bases at J, leaving 5 bases unmatched. CDR3 length: 14 residues. Germline lookup yields CDR1 MNHEY and CDR2 SVGAGI.

J is TRBJ2-7 and V is TRBV20-1; D not resolved. V lost 6 bases, J lost 2 bases, and 11 bases lay in between. Germline CDR1 and CDR2: DFQATT and SNEGSKA (reference sequence). The CDR3 contains 12 residues. CDR3: CSAGGPTYEQYF. CDR3 in DNA: TGCAGTGCGGGCGGACCGACCTACGAGCAGTACTTC.

V and J are TRBV30 and TRBJ2-2; possibly TRBD1 for D (6 bases). The germline V gene has CDR1 GTSNPN and CDR2 SVGIG (reference sequence). The CDR3 runs to 12 residues. V shed 5 bases and J shed 6 bases, with 10 bases lying between them. Written as DNA, the CDR3 is TGTGCCTGGTGCAGGGGAGCCGGGGAGCTGTTTTTT. Translating it yields CAWCRGAGELFF.

J is TRBJ2-7 and V is TRBV2; tentative D call: TRBD1 (5 bases). CDR3 length equals 13 residues. V lost 6 bases, J lost 1 base, and 10 bases lay in between. CDR1 SNHLY and CDR2 FYNNEI come from the germline V gene. The CDR3 coding sequence is TGTGCCAGCAGAGAGCGACAGTCCTACGAGCAGTACTTC. Its translation is CASRERQSYEQYF.

This chain's CDR3 is CASSPGTGGTDTQYF. CDR3 DNA sequence: TGTGCCAGCAGCCCCGGGACAGGGGGTACAGATACGCAGTATTTT. This rearrangement joins TRBV9 to TRBJ2-3; 11 nucleotides agree with TRBD1. V gave up 4 bases and J gave up 3 bases; unmatched junction bases: 4. Germline V CDR1 and CDR2: SGDLS, YYNGEE. The CDR3 is made up of 15 amino acids.

V usage is TRBV7-3 and J usage is TRBJ2-1; 15 bases match TRBD2. V was pared by 5 bases and J by 10 bases, with 9 bases of the junction left unmatched. Germline V lookup: CDR1 SGHTA, CDR2 FQGTGA. This CDR3 is 16 amino acids long. The CDR3 coding sequence is TGTGCCAGCAGCCCCGGCGGACTAGCGGGAGGGCAGGAGCAGTTCTTC. It codes for CASSPGGLAGGQEQFF.

V and J are TRBV19 and TRBJ2-6; a possible D gene is TRBD2 (5 bases). V lost 5 bases to trimming and J lost 4 bases, with 12 bases between them. Germline assignment: CDR1 LNHDA and CDR2 SQIVND (reference sequence). This CDR3 is 15 amino acids long. This CDR3 reads CASSLATGGANVLTF. The DNA of the CDR3 is TGTGCCAGTAGTTTGGCCACGGGAGGGGCCAACGTCCTGACTTTC.

The sample holds one count of this clonotype. The chain employs TRBV9 and TRBJ1-4; 8 bases match TRBD1. The CDR3 has 14 residues. The ends lost 4 bases at V and 7 bases at J; junction bases unmatched: 6. Germline CDR1 is SGDLS and CDR2 is YYNGEE. The CDR3 DNA sequence: TGTGCCAGCAGCCCCCAGGGGGCGGGTGAAAAACTGTTTTTT. Translated: CASSPQGAGEKLFF.

The V call is TRBV9, the J call TRBJ2-7, with D possibly being TRBD1 (5 bases). Trimming removed 3 bases from V and 3 bases from J, with 10 bases in between. The CDR3 consists of 13 residues. Per germline, CDR1 SGDLS and CDR2 YYNGEE. CDR3 DNA: TGTGCCAGCAGCGCGCCCACAGGCTACGAGCAGTACTTC. Translation: CASSAPTGYEQYF.

The chain combines TRBV23-1 with TRBJ1-2; D is uncertain. TRBV23-1 is classed as an ORF, of uncertain function. The CDR3 contains 14 residues. V gave up 3 bases and J gave up 2 bases, with 10 bases separating them. CDR3 region: CASSHNTVNYGYTF. The CDR3, as DNA: TGCGCCAGCAGTCACAATACAGTCAACTATGGCTACACCTTC.

V usage is TRBV6-1 and J usage is TRBJ1-3; a possible D gene is TRBD1 (5 bases). CDR1 MNHNS and CDR2 SASEGT come from the germline V gene. The ends were cut back, 7 bases at V and 4 bases at J, with 8 bases in the middle. The CDR3 length is 12 residues. The CDR3 DNA follows: TGTGCCAGCACGGGGACGGGAAACACCATATATTTT. It specifies CASTGTGNTIYF.

The V call is TRBV2, the J call TRBJ2-3; D not resolved. Germline loops: CDR1 SNHLY, CDR2 FYNNEI. The V end was cut by 6 bases, the J end by 0 bases, with 4 bases between. This CDR3 comprises 12 residues. CDR3 in amino acids: CASRESTDTQYF. The CDR3, as DNA: TGTGCCAGCAGGGAAAGCACAGATACGCAGTATTTT.

This chain uses TRBV30 with TRBJ2-1; TRBD2 aligns across 11 bases. The V segment lost 6 bases and the J segment 6 bases; nucleotides outside the gene matches: 4. The CDR3 runs 13 residues. Germline V gene data show CDR1 as GTSNPN and CDR2 as SVGIG (reference sequence). The CDR3 loop is CACSSGRINEQFF. The CDR3 DNA reads as TGTGCCTGCTCTAGCGGGAGGATCAATGAGCAGTTCTTC.

The CDR3 DNA reads TGTGCCAGCAGTTGGGGGGAGGTCGGAACCGGGGAGCTGTTTTTT. Translation gives CASSWGEVGTGELFF. The chain joins TRBV12-3 or TRBV12-4 to TRBJ2-2; D possibly corresponds to TRBD2 (6 bases). The V end was cut by 4 bases, the J end by 5 bases, with 14 bases between. This CDR3 contains 15 residues.